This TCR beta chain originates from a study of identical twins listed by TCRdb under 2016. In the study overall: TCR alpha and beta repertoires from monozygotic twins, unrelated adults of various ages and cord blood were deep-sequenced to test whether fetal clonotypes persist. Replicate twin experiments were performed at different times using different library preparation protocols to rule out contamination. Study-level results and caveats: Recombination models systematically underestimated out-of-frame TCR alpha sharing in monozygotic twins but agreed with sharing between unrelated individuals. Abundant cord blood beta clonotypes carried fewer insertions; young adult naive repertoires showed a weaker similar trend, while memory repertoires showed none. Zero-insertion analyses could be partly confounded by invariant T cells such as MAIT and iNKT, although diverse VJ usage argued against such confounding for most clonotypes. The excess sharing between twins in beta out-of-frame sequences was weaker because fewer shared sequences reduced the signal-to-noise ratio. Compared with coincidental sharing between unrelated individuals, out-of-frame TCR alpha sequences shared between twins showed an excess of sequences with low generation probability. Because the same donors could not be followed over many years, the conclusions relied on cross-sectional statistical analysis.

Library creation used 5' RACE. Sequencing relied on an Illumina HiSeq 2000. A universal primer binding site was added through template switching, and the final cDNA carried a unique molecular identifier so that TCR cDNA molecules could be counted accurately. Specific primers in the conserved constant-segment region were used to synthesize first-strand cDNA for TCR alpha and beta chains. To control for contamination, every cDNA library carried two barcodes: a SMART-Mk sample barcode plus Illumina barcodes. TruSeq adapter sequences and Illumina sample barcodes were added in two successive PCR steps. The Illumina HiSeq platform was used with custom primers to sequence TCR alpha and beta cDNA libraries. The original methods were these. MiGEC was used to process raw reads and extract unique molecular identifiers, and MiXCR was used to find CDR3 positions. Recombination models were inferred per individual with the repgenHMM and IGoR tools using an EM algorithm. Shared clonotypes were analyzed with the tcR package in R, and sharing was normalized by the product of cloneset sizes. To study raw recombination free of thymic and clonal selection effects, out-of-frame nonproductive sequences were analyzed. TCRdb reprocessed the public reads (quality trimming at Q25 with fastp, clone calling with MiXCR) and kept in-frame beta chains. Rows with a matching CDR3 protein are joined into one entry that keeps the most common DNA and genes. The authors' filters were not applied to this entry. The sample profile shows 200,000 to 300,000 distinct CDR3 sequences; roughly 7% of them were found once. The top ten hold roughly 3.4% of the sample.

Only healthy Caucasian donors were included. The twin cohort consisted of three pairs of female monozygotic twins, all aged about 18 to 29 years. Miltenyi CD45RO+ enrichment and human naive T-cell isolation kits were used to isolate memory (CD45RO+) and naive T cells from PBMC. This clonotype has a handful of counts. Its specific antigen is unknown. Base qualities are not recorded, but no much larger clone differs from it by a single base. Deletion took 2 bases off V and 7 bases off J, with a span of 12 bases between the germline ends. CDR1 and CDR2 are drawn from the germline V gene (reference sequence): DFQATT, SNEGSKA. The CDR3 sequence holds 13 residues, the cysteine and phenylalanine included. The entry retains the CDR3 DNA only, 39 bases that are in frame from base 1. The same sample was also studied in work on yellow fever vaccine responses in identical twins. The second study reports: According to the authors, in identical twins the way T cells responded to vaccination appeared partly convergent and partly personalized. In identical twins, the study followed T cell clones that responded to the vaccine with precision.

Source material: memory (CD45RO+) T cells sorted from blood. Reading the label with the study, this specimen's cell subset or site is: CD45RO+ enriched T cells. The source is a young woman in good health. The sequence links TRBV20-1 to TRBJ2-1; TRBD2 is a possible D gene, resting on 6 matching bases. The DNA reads TGCAGTGCTAGATATAGCGGCCAGAATGAGCAGTTCTTC. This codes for CSARYSGQNEQFF.